This T cell receptor (beta chain) was identified in a study of T-cell memory formation after mild COVID-19. TCRdb analysed the 5' RACE reads with MiXCR anew, one entry per CDR3 protein. The sample carries 200,000 to 250,000 distinct CDR3 sequences, 15% to 17% recorded once. The CDR3 length is 16 residues. V lost 1 base to trimming and J lost 2 bases, with 13 bases between them. Germline V gives CDR1 KGHSH, CDR2 LQKENI. V gene TRBV18 combines with J gene TRBJ2-3; D assignment may be TRBD1 or TRBD2 (6 bases each). The sequenced material came from PBMCs or a T cell subset sorted from them (not recorded which). The sequence derives from an adult woman who had mild COVID-19 (a few samples of this study predate the infection). Cell type and time point are not known. As DNA, the CDR3 is TGTGCCAGCTCACCACGACGGGGGCCACACACAGATACGCAGTATTTT. The encoded protein is CASSPRRGPHTDTQYF.